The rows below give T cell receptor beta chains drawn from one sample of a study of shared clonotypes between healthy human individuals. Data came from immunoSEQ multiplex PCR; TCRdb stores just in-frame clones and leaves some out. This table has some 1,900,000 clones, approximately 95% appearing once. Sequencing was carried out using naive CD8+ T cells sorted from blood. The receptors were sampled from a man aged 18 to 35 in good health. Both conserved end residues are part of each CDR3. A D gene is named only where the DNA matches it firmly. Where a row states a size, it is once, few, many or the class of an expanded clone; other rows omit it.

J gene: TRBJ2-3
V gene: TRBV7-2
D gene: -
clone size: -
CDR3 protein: CASSSYLRLEGGDTQYF
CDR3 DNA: TGTGCCAGCAGCTCGTACCTCCGACTAGAGGGGGGGGATACGCAGTATTTT

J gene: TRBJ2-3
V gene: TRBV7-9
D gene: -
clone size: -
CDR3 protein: CASSTYLAPSTDTQYF
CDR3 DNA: TGTGCCAGCAGCACCTACCTAGCGCCCAGCACAGATACGCAGTATTTT

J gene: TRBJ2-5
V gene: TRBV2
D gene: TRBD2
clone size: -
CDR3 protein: CASHHAPRGGQETQYF
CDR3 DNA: TGTGCCAGCCACCACGCTCCCCGGGGGGGGCAAGAGACCCAGTACTTC

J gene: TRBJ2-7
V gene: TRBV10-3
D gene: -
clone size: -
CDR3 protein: CAIGGTLDISYEQYF
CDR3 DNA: TGTGCCATCGGCGGGACACTCGATATATCCTACGAGCAGTACTTC

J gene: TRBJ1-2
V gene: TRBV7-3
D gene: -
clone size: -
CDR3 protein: CASSPSSMQGRNYGYTF
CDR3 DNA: TGTGCCAGCAGCCCTTCGTCGATGCAGGGACGAAACTATGGCTACACCTTC

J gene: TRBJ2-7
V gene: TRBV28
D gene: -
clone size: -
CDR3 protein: CASSFARDLSYEQYF
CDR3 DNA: TGTGCCAGCAGTTTTGCGAGGGACTTGTCGTACGAGCAGTACTTC

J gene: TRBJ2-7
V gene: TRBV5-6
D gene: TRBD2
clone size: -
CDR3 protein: CASSLPLAAYEQYF
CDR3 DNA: TGTGCCAGCAGCTTACCGCTAGCGGCCTACGAGCAGTACTTC

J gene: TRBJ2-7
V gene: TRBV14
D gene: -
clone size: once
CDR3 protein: CASSQDPVGPRRHEQYF
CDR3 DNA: TGTGCCAGCAGCCAAGACCCCGTAGGGCCCAGGCGCCACGAGCAGTACTTC

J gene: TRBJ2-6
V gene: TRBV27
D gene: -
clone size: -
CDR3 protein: CASRGGGIGFSGANVLTF
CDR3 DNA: TGTGCCAGCAGGGGCGGCGGCATCGGATTCTCTGGGGCCAACGTCCTGACTTTC

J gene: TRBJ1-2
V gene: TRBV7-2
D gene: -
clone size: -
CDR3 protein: CASSLEVSDGYTF
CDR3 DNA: TGTGCCAGCAGCTTAGAAGTCAGTGATGGCTACACCTTC

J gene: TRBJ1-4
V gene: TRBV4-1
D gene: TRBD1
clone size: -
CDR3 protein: CASSQAPGQNEKLFF
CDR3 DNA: TGCGCCAGCAGCCAAGCGCCGGGACAGAATGAAAAACTGTTTTTT

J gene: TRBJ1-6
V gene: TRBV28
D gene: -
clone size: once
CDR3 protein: CASANGNSPLHF
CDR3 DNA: TGTGCCAGCGCAAACGGGAATTCACCCCTCCACTTT

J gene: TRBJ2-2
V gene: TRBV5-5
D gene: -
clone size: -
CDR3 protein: CASSLGQVPGELFF
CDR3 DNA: TGTGCCAGCAGCTTGGGACAGGTACCCGGGGAGCTGTTTTTT

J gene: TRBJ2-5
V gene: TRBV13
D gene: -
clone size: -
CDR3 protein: CASSSLEGPETQYF
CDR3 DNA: TGTGCCAGCAGCTCTCTTGAGGGGCCAGAGACCCAGTACTTC

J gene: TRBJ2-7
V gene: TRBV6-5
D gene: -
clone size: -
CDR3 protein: CASTSIYEQYF
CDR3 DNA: TGTGCCAGCACCTCTATCTACGAGCAGTACTTC

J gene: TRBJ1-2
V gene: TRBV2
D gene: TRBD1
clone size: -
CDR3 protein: CASDPYGTGDGYTF
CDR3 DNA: TGTGCCAGCGATCCATACGGGACAGGGGATGGCTACACCTTC

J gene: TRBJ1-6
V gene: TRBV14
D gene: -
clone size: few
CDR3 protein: CASSQHGGHGSPLHF
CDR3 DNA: TGTGCCAGCAGCCAACATGGGGGGCATGGTTCACCCCTCCACTTT

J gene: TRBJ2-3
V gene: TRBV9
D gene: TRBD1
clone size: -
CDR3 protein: CASSPHRDSTTDTQYF
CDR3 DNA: TGTGCCAGCAGCCCCCACCGGGACAGCACCACAGATACGCAGTATTTT

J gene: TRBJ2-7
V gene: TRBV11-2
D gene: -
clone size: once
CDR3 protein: CASSVDRFSYEQYF
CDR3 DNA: TGTGCCAGCAGCGTTGACAGATTCTCCTACGAGCAGTACTTC

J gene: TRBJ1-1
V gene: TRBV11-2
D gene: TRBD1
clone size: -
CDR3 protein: CASSPGTGKGMNTEAFF
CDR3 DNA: TGTGCCAGCAGCCCAGGGACAGGGAAGGGCATGAACACTGAAGCTTTCTTT

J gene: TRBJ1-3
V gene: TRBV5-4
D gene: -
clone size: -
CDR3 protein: CASRSFGGAGNTIYF
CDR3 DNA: TGTGCCAGCAGGTCCTTCGGAGGGGCTGGAAACACCATATATTTT

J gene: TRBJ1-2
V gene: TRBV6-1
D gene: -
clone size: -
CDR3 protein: CASSEMRVLISDMGYTF
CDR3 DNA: TGTGCCAGCAGTGAAATGAGGGTACTGATCAGCGATATGGGCTACACCTTC

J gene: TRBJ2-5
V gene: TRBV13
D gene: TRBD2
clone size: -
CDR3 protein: CASSTPPGGPGTQYF
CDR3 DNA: TGTGCCAGCAGCACCCCCCCGGGAGGGCCAGGGACCCAGTACTTC

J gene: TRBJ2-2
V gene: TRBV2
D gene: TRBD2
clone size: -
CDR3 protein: CATARVGLAGGSRLVGTGELFF
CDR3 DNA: TGTGCCACCGCTCGGGTGGGACTAGCGGGGGGCTCCCGCCTTGTGGGCACCGGGGAGCTGTTTTTT

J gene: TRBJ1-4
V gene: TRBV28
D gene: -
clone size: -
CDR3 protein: CASSLTSGELFF
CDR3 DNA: TGTGCCAGCAGTTTAACCTCGGGGGAACTGTTTTTT

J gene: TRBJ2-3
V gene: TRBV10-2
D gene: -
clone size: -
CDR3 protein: CASKGDSTDTQYF
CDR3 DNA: TGCGCCAGCAAAGGGGACAGCACAGATACGCAGTATTTT

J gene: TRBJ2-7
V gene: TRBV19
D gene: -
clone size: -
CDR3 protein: CASKGGHEQYF
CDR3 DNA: TGTGCCAGTAAGGGGGGGCACGAGCAGTACTTC

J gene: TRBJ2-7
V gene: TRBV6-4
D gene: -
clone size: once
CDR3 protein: CAGGSTETGGEQYF
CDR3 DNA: TGTGCCGGCGGAAGCACGGAGACCGGGGGCGAGCAGTACTTC

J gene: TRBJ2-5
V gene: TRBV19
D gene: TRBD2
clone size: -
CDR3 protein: CASSHLRTSGNQETQYF
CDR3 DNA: TGTGCCAGTAGTCATCTACGGACTAGCGGGAACCAAGAGACCCAGTACTTC

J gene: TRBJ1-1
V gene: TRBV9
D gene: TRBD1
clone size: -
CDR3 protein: CASSTSRDRGVEAFF
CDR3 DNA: TGTGCCAGCAGCACAAGCCGGGACAGGGGAGTCGAAGCTTTCTTT

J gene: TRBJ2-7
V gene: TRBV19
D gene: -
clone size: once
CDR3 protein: CASSMGSEQYF
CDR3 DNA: TGTGCCAGTAGTATGGGTAGTGAGCAGTACTTC

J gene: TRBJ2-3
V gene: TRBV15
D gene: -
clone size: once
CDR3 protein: CATSRDGGGRSQYF
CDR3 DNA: TGTGCCACCAGCAGAGATGGGGGCGGCCGGTCGCAGTATTTT

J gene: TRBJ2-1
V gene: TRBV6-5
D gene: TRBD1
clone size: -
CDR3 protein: CASSLFRGQGSGEQFF
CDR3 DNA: TGTGCCAGCAGTTTGTTTCGCGGACAGGGGTCAGGAGAGCAGTTCTTC

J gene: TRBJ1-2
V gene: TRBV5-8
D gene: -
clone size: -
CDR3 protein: CASSQDSGLVNYGYTF
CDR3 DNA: TGTGCCAGCAGCCAGGACAGTGGCCTCGTTAACTATGGCTACACCTTC

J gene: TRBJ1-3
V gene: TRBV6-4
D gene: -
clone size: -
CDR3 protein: CASTTRRRSGNTIYF
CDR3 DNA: TGTGCCAGCACTACGCGGCGTAGGAGTGGAAACACCATATATTTT

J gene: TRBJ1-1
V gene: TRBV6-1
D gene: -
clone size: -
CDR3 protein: CASVGQSLNTEAFF
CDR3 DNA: TGTGCCAGCGTTGGACAAAGCTTGAACACTGAAGCTTTCTTT

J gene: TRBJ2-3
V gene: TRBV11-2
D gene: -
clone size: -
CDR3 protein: CASSLEASITDTQYF
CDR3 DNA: TGTGCCAGCAGCTTAGAAGCCAGCATAACAGATACGCAGTATTTT